The subject of this entry is one T cell receptor (beta chain). The antigen is undetermined. The sample comes from a study of PD-1 blockade in classical Hodgkin lymphoma. Assay used: immunoSEQ multiplex PCR; TCRdb lists only in-frame clones, some missing. Among about 19,000 clones, about 76% were seen once, and the ten largest hold 18%. Every one of the patients relapsed after autologous stem cell transplantation (brentuximab vedotin exposure was variable). Progressive disease, partial response or complete response was each patient's best response. Notes on the study in general: Whatever underlies the repertoire differences (possibly disease activity or prior therapy) remains undefined. TCR diversity at baseline was reported to be reduced in newly diagnosed patients relative to healthy donors. Patients who responded completely had about the same baseline diversity as newly diagnosed patients.

The V end lost 1 base, the J end lost 8 bases, and 11 bases lay between the germline ends. CDR3 length: 14 residues. Germline V lookup: CDR1 LNHDA, CDR2 SQIVND (reference sequence). V and J are TRBV19 and TRBJ1-4, with D hard to call. This clonotype was sampled from a human donor with classical Hodgkin lymphoma. Specimen: peripheral blood mononuclear cells (PBMCs), collected before the second cycle of nivolumab. The CDR3 DNA reads TGTGCCAGTAGTATAGCCAACCCCAAGGAAAAACTGTTTTTT. This gives the protein CASSIANPKEKLFF. Together with reference TRBV19 and TRBJ1-4, the CDR3 gives the full variable domain: DGGITQSPKYLFRKEGQNVTLSCEQNLNHDAMYWYRQDPGQGLRLIYYSQIVNDFQKGDIAEGYSVSREKKESFPLTVTSAQKNPTAFYLCASSIANPKEKLFFGSGTQLSVL.